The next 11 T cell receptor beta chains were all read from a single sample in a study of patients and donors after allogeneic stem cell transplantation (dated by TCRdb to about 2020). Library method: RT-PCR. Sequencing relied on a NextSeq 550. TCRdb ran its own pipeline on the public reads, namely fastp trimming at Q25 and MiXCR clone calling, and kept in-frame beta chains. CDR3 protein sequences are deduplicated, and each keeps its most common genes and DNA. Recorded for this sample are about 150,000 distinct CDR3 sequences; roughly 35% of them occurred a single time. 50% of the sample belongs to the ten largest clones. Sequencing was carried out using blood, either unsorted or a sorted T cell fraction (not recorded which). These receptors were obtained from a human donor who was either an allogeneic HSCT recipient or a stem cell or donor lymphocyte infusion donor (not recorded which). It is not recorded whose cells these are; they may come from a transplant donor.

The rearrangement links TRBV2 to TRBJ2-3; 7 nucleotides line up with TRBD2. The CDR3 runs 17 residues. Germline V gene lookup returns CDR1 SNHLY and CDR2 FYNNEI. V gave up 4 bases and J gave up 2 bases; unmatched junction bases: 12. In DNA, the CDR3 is TGTGCCAGCAGTGTCCCCACCCCCGGGGGGTACACAGATACGCAGTATTTT. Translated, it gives CASSVPTPGGYTDTQYF.

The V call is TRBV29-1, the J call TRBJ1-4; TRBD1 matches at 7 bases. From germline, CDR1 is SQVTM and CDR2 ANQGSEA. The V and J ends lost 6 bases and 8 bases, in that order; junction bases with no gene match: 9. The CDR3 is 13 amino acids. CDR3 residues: CSVSGQPREKLFF. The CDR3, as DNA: TGCAGCGTGTCGGGACAGCCTAGGGAAAAACTGTTTTTT.

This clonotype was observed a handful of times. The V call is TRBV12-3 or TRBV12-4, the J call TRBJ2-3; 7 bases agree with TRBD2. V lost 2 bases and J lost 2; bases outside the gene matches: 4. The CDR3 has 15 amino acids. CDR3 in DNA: TGTGCCAGCAGTTTATTTGGGGGGGACACAGATACGCAGTATTTT. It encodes CASSLFGGDTDTQYF.

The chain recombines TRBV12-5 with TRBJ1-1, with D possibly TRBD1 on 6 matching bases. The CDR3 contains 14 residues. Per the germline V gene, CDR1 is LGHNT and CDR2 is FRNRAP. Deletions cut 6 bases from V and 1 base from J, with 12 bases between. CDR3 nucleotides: TGTGCTAGTGGCCCGGGACACACGAACACTGAAGCTTTCTTT. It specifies CASGPGHTNTEAFF.

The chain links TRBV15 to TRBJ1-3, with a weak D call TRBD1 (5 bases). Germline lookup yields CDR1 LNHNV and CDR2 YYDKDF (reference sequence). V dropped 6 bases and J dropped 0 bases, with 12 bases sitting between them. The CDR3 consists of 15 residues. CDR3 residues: CATSPLRGSGNTIYF. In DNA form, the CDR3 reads TGTGCCACCAGTCCTCTAAGGGGCTCTGGAAACACCATATATTTT. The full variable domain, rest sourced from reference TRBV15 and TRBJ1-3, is DAMVIQNPRYQVTQFGKPVTLSCSQTLNHNVMYWYQQKSSQAPKLLFHYYDKDFNNEADTPDNFQSRRPNTSFCFLDIRSPGLGDTAMYLCATSPLRGSGNTIYFGEGSWLTVV.

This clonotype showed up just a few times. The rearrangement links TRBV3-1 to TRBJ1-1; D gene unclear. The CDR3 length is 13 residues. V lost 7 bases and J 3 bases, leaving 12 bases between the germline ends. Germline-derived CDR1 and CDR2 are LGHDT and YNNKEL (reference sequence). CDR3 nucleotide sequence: TGTGCCAGCAAAAGAGCAATGGACACTGAAGCTTTCTTT. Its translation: CASKRAMDTEAFF.

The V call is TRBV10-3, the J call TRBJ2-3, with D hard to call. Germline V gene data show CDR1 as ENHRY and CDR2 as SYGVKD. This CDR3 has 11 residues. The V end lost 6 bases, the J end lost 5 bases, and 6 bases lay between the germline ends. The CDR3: CAIRGKDTQYF. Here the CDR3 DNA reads TGTGCCATCAGGGGCAAAGATACGCAGTATTTT.

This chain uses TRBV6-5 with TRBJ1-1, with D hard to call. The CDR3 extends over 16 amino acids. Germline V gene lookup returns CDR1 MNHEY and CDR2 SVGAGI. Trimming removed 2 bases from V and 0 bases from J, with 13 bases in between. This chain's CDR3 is CASSYRAGLMNTEAFF. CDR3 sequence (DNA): TGTGCCAGCAGTTACAGGGCAGGACTTATGAACACTGAAGCTTTCTTT.

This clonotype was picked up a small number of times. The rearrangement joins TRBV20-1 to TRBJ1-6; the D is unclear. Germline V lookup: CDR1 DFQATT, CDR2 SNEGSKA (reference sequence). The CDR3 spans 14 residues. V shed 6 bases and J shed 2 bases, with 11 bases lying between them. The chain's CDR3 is CSAPNPTYNSPLHF. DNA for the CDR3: TGCAGTGCCCCAAACCCCACCTATAATTCACCCCTCCACTTT.

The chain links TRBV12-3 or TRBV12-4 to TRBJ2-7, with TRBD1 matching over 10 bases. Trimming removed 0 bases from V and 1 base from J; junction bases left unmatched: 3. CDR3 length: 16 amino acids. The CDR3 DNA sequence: TGTGCCAGCAGTTTAGCGACAGGGGGCAGTTCCTACGAGCAGTACTTC. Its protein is CASSLATGGSSYEQYF.

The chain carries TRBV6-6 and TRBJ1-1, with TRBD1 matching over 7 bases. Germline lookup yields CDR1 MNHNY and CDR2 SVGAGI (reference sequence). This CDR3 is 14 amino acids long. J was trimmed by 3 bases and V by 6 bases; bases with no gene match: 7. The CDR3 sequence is CASRVPQGDTEAFF. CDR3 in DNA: TGTGCCAGCAGGGTCCCCCAGGGGGACACTGAAGCTTTCTTT.